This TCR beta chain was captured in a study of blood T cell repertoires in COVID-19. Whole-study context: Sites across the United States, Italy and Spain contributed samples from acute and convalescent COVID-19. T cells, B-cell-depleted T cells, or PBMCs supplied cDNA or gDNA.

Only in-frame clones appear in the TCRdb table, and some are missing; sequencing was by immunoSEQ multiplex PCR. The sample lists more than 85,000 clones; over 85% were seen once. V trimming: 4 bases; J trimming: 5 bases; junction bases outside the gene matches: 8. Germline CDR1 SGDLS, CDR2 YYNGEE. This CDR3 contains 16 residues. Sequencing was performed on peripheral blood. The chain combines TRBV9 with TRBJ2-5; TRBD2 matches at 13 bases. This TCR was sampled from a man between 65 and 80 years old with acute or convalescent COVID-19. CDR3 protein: CASSIMGLAGLETQYF. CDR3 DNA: TGTGCCAGCAGCATAATGGGACTAGCGGGATTGGAGACCCAGTACTTC.